The rows below give T cell receptor beta chains drawn from one sample of a study of CD8 T cells in Susac syndrome. From the immunoSEQ multiplex PCR reads, TCRdb called clonotypes with MiXCR, one entry per CDR3 protein. This table has 100,000 to 150,000 distinct CDR3 sequences, over 85% appearing once. Sequenced material: CD8+ T cells from PBMCs. Source of these receptors: a human donor with Susac syndrome. Each CDR3 is given with its conserved first and last residue. D genes are given only for firm matches. Only part of the rows carry a size: once, few, many, or a class if the clone is expanded.

d_call j_call clone_size v_call cdr3_nt cdr3_aa
TRBD1 TRBJ2-3 . TRBV5-1 TGCGCCAGCAGCGCCTTCGACAGGGGAACAGATACGCAGTATTTT CASSAFDRGTDTQYF
. TRBJ2-5 once TRBV3-1 TGTGCCAGCAGCCAAGAGATGGCCCCGATGACCCAGTACTTC CASSQEMAPMTQYF
. TRBJ2-5 . TRBV6-5 TGTGCCAGCAGTTACTCGGAAGGAGAAGAGACCCAGTACTTC CASSYSEGEETQYF
TRBD1 TRBJ2-5 . TRBV7-2 TGTGCCAGCAGCCCTTGGACAGGGGGCCAAGAGACCCAGTACTTC CASSPWTGGQETQYF
. TRBJ1-2 once TRBV29-1 TGCAGCGTTGAACCGGGACACGACTATGGCTACACCTTC CSVEPGHDYGYTF
TRBD2 TRBJ2-7 . TRBV6-5 TGTGCCAGCAGTTCGACTAGCGGGGGATCCTACGAGCAGTACTTC CASSSTSGGSYEQYF
. TRBJ2-1 . TRBV15 TGTGCCACCTCCCGTGGCTCCTACAATGAGCAGTTCTTC CATSRGSYNEQFF
. TRBJ1-2 . TRBV7-9 TGTGCCAGCAGCTTCGGCGAGGAGGGCTACACCTTC CASSFGEEGYTF
. TRBJ1-5 . TRBV7-6 TGTGCCAGCAGCTTAGGGGGAGGGACTCAGCCCCAGCATTTT CASSLGGGTQPQHF
. TRBJ1-1 . TRBV29-1 TGCAGCGTTGAGGGGCCTGTTGGGGTGAACACTGAAGCTTTCTTT CSVEGPVGVNTEAFF
TRBD2 TRBJ2-5 . TRBV15 TGTGCCACCAGCAGAGATTTCTGGCGGGAGGTGACCCAGTACTTC CATSRDFWREVTQYF
. TRBJ1-2 . TRBV7-9 TGTGCCAGCAGCCCCCTACCGGGCACCCCTGGTGGCTACACCTTC CASSPLPGTPGGYTF
. TRBJ2-7 . TRBV30 TGTGCCTGGACTCGGACGGGGTACTCCTACGAGCAGTACTTC CAWTRTGYSYEQYF
. TRBJ1-5 . TRBV28 TGTGCCAGCAGTTTTCCAGGGGAACCCGGGGTCAATCAGCCCCAGCATTTT CASSFPGEPGVNQPQHF
. TRBJ1-1 . TRBV29-1 TGCAGCGTTGAAGTGGCGGCGGATGCTTTCTTT CSVEVAADAFF
TRBD2 TRBJ2-5 . TRBV29-1 TGCAGCGCCGCGGGACTAGCGGAACAAGAGACCCAGTACTTC CSAAGLAEQETQYF
. TRBJ2-2 . TRBV19 TGTGCCAGTAGTATTCTTCCAGGGAGTTCCGGGGAGCTGTTTTTT CASSILPGSSGELFF
. TRBJ1-1 . TRBV11-1 TGTGCCAGCAGCTCAGCGTCCGGGTCAGCGGGGTTGAACACTGAAGCTTTCTTT CASSSASGSAGLNTEAFF
. TRBJ2-7 . TRBV2 TGTGCCAGCACCCCCCGTGGAGGGTGGAGGGAGTACCACTCCTACGAGCAGTACTTC CASTPRGGWREYHSYEQYF
. TRBJ1-5 . TRBV30 TGTGCCTGGAGTGTCGAGGGCCAGCCCCAGCATTTT CAWSVEGQPQHF
TRBD2 TRBJ2-7 . TRBV5-6 TGTGCCAGCAGCTTGGAACTAGCGGGGGGATACGAGCAGTACTTC CASSLELAGGYEQYF
TRBD2 TRBJ2-6 . TRBV11-1 TGTGCCAGCAGCTTAGTGTCTTGGACCGAGAAAGGACTAGCGGGCTACTCTGGGGCCAACGTCCTGACTTTC CASSLVSWTEKGLAGYSGANVLTF
. TRBJ1-2 . TRBV5-4 TGTGCCAGCAGCTTGAGCTGGTTCGGGAGTCGCTATGGCTACACCTTC CASSLSWFGSRYGYTF
TRBD2 TRBJ2-2 . TRBV7-9 TGTGCCAGCAGCCTCGGGGAGGGTGACACCGGGGAGCTGTTTTTT CASSLGEGDTGELFF
TRBD1 TRBJ1-1 . TRBV20-1 TGCAGTGCTAGGGAGGGGGACAGGGTGGCTGAAGCTTTCTTT CSAREGDRVAEAFF
TRBD2 TRBJ2-1 . TRBV5-6 TGTGCCAGCAGCTTTCCTAGCGGGATCCCCTACAATGAGCAGTTCTTC CASSFPSGIPYNEQFF
TRBD1 TRBJ1-1 . TRBV9 TGTGCCAGCAGCGTAGGACAGGGCGGGAACACTGAAGCTTTCTTT CASSVGQGGNTEAFF
. TRBJ1-2 . TRBV4-2 TGTGCCAGCAGCCCAGCCCGGGTGGGCTATGGCTACACCTTC CASSPARVGYGYTF
. TRBJ2-1 . TRBV12-3/TRBV12-4 TGTGCCAGCAGTTTAGAGGCGGGAACCTACAATGAGCAGTTCTTC CASSLEAGTYNEQFF
TRBD1 TRBJ2-7 . TRBV10-2 TGCGCCAGCAGAATGGGACAGACCTACGAGCAGTACTTC CASRMGQTYEQYF
TRBD1 TRBJ1-1 . TRBV7-8 TGTGCCAGCAGCCGGGACAGGGTGAACACTGAAGCTTTCTTT CASSRDRVNTEAFF
. TRBJ1-2 . TRBV4-3 TGCGCCAGCAGCCCAGTATGGAGGGACTATGGCTACACCTTC CASSPVWRDYGYTF
TRBD2 TRBJ2-7 . TRBV7-9 TGTGCCAGCAGCCCCCTGGGAGGGCCTTACGAGCAGTACTTC CASSPLGGPYEQYF
TRBD1 TRBJ2-2 . TRBV6-1 TGTGCCAGCAGTGAAGAGACAGGGGGCGCCGGGGAGCTGTTTTTT CASSEETGGAGELFF
. TRBJ2-2 . TRBV4-3 TGCGCCAGCAGCCAAGGAGGGGAGGCCGGGGAGCTGTTTTTT CASSQGGEAGELFF
. TRBJ1-1 . TRBV15 TGTGCCACCAGCAGGGTCCCCCGGGGGAACACTGAAGCTTTCTTT CATSRVPRGNTEAFF
. TRBJ2-1 . TRBV6-5 TGTGCCAGCAGTTACTCGTACGGGAATTCCTACAATGAGCAGTTCTTC CASSYSYGNSYNEQFF
. TRBJ1-1 . TRBV13 TGTGCCAGCAGCTTAGAAGGGGATGAAGCTTTCTTT CASSLEGDEAFF
TRBD2 TRBJ2-1 . TRBV4-1 TGCGCCAGCAGCCAAGATCCGAGCGGGGAGGCCAATGAGCAGTTCTTC CASSQDPSGEANEQFF
TRBD1 TRBJ2-1 . TRBV11-2 TGTGCCAGCAGACTAGGACAGGGAGCGCTCAATGAGCAGTTCTTC CASRLGQGALNEQFF
TRBD2 TRBJ2-5 . TRBV3-1 TGTGCCAGCAGCCGCGGGGGGGCCGAAGAGACCCAGTACTTC CASSRGGAEETQYF
. TRBJ2-7 . TRBV12-3/TRBV12-4 TGTGCCAGCAGTTTAAGTGAGATTAGTTCCGAGCAGTACTTC CASSLSEISSEQYF
. TRBJ1-1 . TRBV28 TGTGCCAGCAGTTTTAACACCCCAGGCCCTGAAGCTTTCTTT CASSFNTPGPEAFF
TRBD2 TRBJ2-5 . TRBV10-2 TGCGCCAGCAGTGAGGACCTAGCGGGGGCTGGGGAGACCCAGTACTTC CASSEDLAGAGETQYF
TRBD2 TRBJ2-1 . TRBV7-6 TGTGCCAGCAGCTCCATGGGACTAGCGGGGGCCACCTACAATGAGCAGTTCTTC CASSSMGLAGATYNEQFF
. TRBJ2-7 . TRBV27 TGTGCCAGCAGCCCGCTTCGGGGCTACCGAATGGACGAGCAGTACTTC CASSPLRGYRMDEQYF
TRBD1 TRBJ1-2 . TRBV4-1 TGCGCCAGCAGCCTACCGGGACAGGCCTATGGCTACACCTTC CASSLPGQAYGYTF